Given below is one T cell receptor (beta chain) in context. This sample is drawn from a study of blood T cell repertoires in COVID-19. About the research overall: Acute and convalescent COVID-19 samples came from the United States, Italy and Spain.

Patients of the Seattle cohort, enrolled during active infection, were followed longitudinally. The J segment lost 2 bases and the V segment lost 6 bases, leaving 3 bases of the junction unmatched. The CDR3 has 14 residues. Looked up from germline, CDR1 is KGHDR and CDR2 is SFDVKD. Per the study methods: Estimation of nucleated cell counts was performed using reference gene primer amplification. Produced via immunoSEQ multiplex PCR; TCRdb's table is partial and in-frame only. The V and J calls and clone size come from that table; D and trimming were worked out from the DNA. The table includes a few hundred thousand clones, roughly 90% detected once.

The sample comprised peripheral blood. The TCR originated in a woman aged 25-40 years with COVID-19, enrolled during active disease. The rearrangement uses TRBV24-1 and TRBJ1-5; 7 bases map to TRBD1. The CDR3: CATSSGTGNQPQHF. CDR3 DNA: TGTGCCACCAGTTCAGGGACAGGCAATCAGCCCCAGCATTTT.